These T cell receptor beta chains were read from a single sample in a study of OX40 agonist ivuxolimab in advanced cancers. Here immunoSEQ multiplex PCR was the method, and the copy in TCRdb shows in-frame clones only, minus some. The sample contains around 100,000 clones, about 91% of which appear only once. The sequencing here drew on CD4+ or CD8+ T cells sorted from blood, taken in a trial of the OX40 agonist ivuxolimab. The receptors originated from an adult with an advanced solid tumor such as melanoma, head and neck, liver or kidney cancer. The CDR3 runs from the conserved cysteine through the conserved F or W. The D gene is left open where the match is weak. Not every row has a clone size; where given, it reads once, few, many or a size class.

TRBJ1-2 | . | 14 | TRBV9 | TRBD1 | TGTGCCAGCAGCGAGCGGACAGGCAATTATGGCTACACCTTC | CASSERTGNYGYTF
TRBJ1-5 | . | 14 | TRBV19 | . | TGTGCCAGTAGCTCCACAGGAAGGAATCAGCCCCAGCATTTT | CASSSTGRNQPQHF
TRBJ2-7 | . | 14 | TRBV6-1 | TRBD2 | TGTGCCAGCAGTACTAGCGGGAGTTCCTACGAGCAGTACTTC | CASSTSGSSYEQYF
TRBJ1-1 | . | 11 | TRBV29-1 | . | TGCAGCGTTAGCGGGGCCACTGAAGCTTTCTTT | CSVSGATEAFF
TRBJ2-2 | . | 15 | TRBV6-6 | . | TGTGCCAGCAGTCACCCGAATTCGAACACCGGGGAGCTGTTTTTT | CASSHPNSNTGELFF
TRBJ2-7 | . | 13 | TRBV2 | . | TGTGCCAGCAGTGGAAGTTGGACCCACGAGCAGTACTTC | CASSGSWTHEQYF
TRBJ2-2 | . | 24 | TRBV13 | TRBD1 | TGTGCCAGCAGCTCCCCCCCTCTTCCCTTCGGCTGGGACAGGGCACGATCGAACACCGGGGAGCTGTTTTTT | CASSSPPLPFGWDRARSNTGELFF
TRBJ2-3 | . | 15 | TRBV2 | . | TGTGCCAGCAGGGGGACTTTTCTCCGCACAGATACGCAGTATTTT | CASRGTFLRTDTQYF
TRBJ1-2 | once | 14 | TRBV7-2 | TRBD1 | TGTGCCAGCAGCTTAAGGGGACAGGGAAATGGCTACACCTTC | CASSLRGQGNGYTF
TRBJ2-3 | . | 17 | TRBV18 | TRBD2 | TGTGCCAGCTCACCGAAAGCGGGAGGGGTTGGCACAGATACGCAGTATTTT | CASSPKAGGVGTDTQYF
TRBJ1-4 | . | 16 | TRBV27 | . | TGTGCCAGCAGTTCTAGATCGACAGCGACAAATGAAAAACTGTTTTTT | CASSSRSTATNEKLFF
TRBJ2-1 | once | 15 | TRBV7-3 | TRBD1 | TGTGCCAGCAGCACCCGACAGGGGGGGTTGAGTGAGCAGTTCTTC | CASSTRQGGLSEQFF
TRBJ2-5 | . | 13 | TRBV15 | . | TGTGCCACCAGCAGACGACAGGAAGAGACCCAGTACTTC | CATSRRQEETQYF
TRBJ2-7 | once | 15 | TRBV7-2 | . | TGTGCCAGCAGCTTAGGAGCCCCAGGCCCCTACGAGCAGTACTTC | CASSLGAPGPYEQYF
TRBJ2-5 | . | 16 | TRBV5-1 | TRBD2 | TGCGCCAGCAGCTTGACTAGCGGGAGGCCACAAGAGACCCAGTACTTC | CASSLTSGRPQETQYF
TRBJ2-2 | . | 14 | TRBV30 | . | TGTGCCTGGGGTGCGGGCAGTCACACCGGGGAGCTGTTTTTT | CAWGAGSHTGELFF
TRBJ2-7 | . | 13 | TRBV27 | TRBD2 | TGTGCCAGCAGTCTTAAGCGGGACTACGAGCAGTACTTC | CASSLKRDYEQYF
TRBJ2-1 | . | 16 | TRBV11-2 | . | TGTGCCAGCAGCCCTGCACTGGGAGATTCCTACAATGAGCAGTTCTTC | CASSPALGDSYNEQFF
TRBJ1-1 | . | 13 | TRBV2 | . | TGTGCCAGCAACCGACTCCTGAACACTGAAGCTTTCTTT | CASNRLLNTEAFF
TRBJ1-4 | . | 13 | TRBV29-1 | . | TGCAGCGCCCAAGGTGCAACTAATGAAAAACTGTTTTTT | CSAQGATNEKLFF
TRBJ2-2 | . | 15 | TRBV11-3 | TRBD1 | TGTGCCAGCAGCCACGGACAGGGGAACACCGGGGAGCTGTTTTTT | CASSHGQGNTGELFF
TRBJ2-3 | . | 11 | TRBV27 | . | TGTGCCAGCAGACACACAGATACGCAGTATTTT | CASRHTDTQYF
TRBJ2-3 | . | 16 | TRBV28 | TRBD2 | TGTGCCAGCAGTTTAATAGCGGGAGGGCCAGCGGATACGCAGTATTTT | CASSLIAGGPADTQYF
TRBJ2-3 | . | 14 | TRBV28 | TRBD2 | TGTGCCAGCAAGGAGGCGGGAGGGTCAGATACGCAGTATTTT | CASKEAGGSDTQYF
TRBJ1-2 | few | 15 | TRBV9 | . | TGTGCCAGCAGCGTGAGTCCGGACTTCCTTAGGGGCTACACCTTC | CASSVSPDFLRGYTF
TRBJ1-1 | . | 17 | TRBV7-8 | . | TGTGCCAGCAGCTCCATTAGTTTGGGACACAAGAACACTGAAGCTTTCTTT | CASSSISLGHKNTEAFF
TRBJ1-3 | . | 14 | TRBV2 | . | TGTGCCAGCAGTGTGGACGGGAGTGGAAACACCATATATTTT | CASSVDGSGNTIYF
TRBJ2-5 | . | 14 | TRBV7-9 | . | TGTGCCAGCAGCTTCTCCTCGGGGACTGAGACCCAGTACTTC | CASSFSSGTETQYF
TRBJ2-1 | . | 16 | TRBV11-3 | . | TGTGCCAGCAGCTTAGGGGGCTCAGGACAATACAATGAGCAGTTCTTC | CASSLGGSGQYNEQFF
TRBJ2-2 | . | 16 | TRBV9 | . | TGTGCCAGCAGCGTAGGGCCCAGGGGAGACACCGGGGAGCTGTTTTTT | CASSVGPRGDTGELFF
TRBJ2-3 | . | 14 | TRBV28 | TRBD2 | TGTGCCAGTGTGGCGGGAGGGAGCACAGATACGCAGTATTTT | CASVAGGSTDTQYF
TRBJ1-1 | . | 13 | TRBV18 | . | TGTGCCAGCTCACCATTGGGAAACACTGAAGCTTTCTTT | CASSPLGNTEAFF
TRBJ1-1 | . | 13 | TRBV18 | . | TGTGCCAGCTCATCCAGGGCAAACACTGAAGCTTTCTTT | CASSSRANTEAFF
TRBJ2-2 | . | 15 | TRBV7-2 | TRBD1 | TGTGCCAGCAGCGTACAGGGGCCGGACACCGGGGAGCTGTTTTTT | CASSVQGPDTGELFF
TRBJ2-3 | . | 17 | TRBV5-1 | TRBD2 | TGCGCCAGCAGCTTCCTAGCGGGAGGGCCTGGCACAGATACGCAGTATTTT | CASSFLAGGPGTDTQYF
TRBJ2-7 | . | 13 | TRBV29-1 | . | TGCAGCGTCCAATGGACGATATCCTACGAGCAGTACTTC | CSVQWTISYEQYF
TRBJ2-5 | once | 14 | TRBV11-3 | TRBD1 | TGTGCCAGCAGCTTACAGGGGGCAGTTGAGACCCAGTACTTC | CASSLQGAVETQYF
TRBJ2-1 | once | 16 | TRBV18 | TRBD1 | TGTGCCAGCTCAACACGGACAGGGTTTTCCTACAATGAGCAGTTCTTC | CASSTRTGFSYNEQFF
TRBJ2-7 | . | 12 | TRBV28 | TRBD2 | TGTGCCAGCCGCGGGAGTGTATACGAGCAGTACTTC | CASRGSVYEQYF
TRBJ1-3 | . | 15 | TRBV19 | TRBD1 | TGTGCCAGCGGGGACAGGCTTAGCTCTGGAAACACCATATATTTT | CASGDRLSSGNTIYF